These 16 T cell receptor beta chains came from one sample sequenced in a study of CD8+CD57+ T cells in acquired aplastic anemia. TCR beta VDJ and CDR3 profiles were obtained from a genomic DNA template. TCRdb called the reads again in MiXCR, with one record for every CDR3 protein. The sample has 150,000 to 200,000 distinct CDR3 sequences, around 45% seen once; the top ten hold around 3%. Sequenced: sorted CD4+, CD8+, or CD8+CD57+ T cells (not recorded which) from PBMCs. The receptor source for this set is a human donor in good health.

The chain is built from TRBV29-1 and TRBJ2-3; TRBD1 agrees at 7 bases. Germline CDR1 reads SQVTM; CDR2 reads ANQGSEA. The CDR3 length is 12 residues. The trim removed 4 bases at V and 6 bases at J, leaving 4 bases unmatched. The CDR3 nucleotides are TGCAGCGTTGGAACAGGGGTCGATACGCAGTATTTT. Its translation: CSVGTGVDTQYF.

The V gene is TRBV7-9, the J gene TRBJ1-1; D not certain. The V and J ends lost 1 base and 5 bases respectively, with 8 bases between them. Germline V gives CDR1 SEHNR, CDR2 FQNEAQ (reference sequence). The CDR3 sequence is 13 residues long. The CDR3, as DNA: TGTGCCAGCAGCTTAGTGGAAGGAACTGAAGCTTTCTTT. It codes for CASSLVEGTEAFF.

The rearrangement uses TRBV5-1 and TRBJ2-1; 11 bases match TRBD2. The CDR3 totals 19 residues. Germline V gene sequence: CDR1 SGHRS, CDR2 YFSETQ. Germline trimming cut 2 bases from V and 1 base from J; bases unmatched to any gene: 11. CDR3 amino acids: CASSLTGTSGRSSYNEQFF. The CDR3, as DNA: TGCGCCAGCAGCTTAACCGGGACTAGCGGCCGGTCTTCCTACAATGAGCAGTTCTTC.

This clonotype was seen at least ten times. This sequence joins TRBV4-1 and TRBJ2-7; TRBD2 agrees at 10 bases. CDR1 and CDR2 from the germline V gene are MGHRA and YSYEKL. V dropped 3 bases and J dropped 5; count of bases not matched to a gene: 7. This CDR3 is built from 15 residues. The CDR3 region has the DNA TGCGCCAGCAGCCAGATATCAGCGGGAGGGAACGAGCAGTACTTC. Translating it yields CASSQISAGGNEQYF.

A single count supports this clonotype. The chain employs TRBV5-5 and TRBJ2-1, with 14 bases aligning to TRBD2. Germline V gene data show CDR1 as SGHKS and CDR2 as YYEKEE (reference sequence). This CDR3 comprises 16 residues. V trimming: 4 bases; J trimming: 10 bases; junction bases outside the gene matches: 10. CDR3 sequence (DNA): TGTGCCAGCAGCGGATCCGGGACTAGCGGGGGTGGGGAGCAGTTCTTC. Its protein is CASSGSGTSGGGEQFF.

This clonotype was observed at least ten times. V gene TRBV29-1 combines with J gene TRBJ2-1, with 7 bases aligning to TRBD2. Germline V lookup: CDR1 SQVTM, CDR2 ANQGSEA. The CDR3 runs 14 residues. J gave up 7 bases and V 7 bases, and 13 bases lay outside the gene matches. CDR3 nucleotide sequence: TGCAGCGCCCAAGGGACTACCCTGAGGAATGAGCAGTTCTTC. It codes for CSAQGTTLRNEQFF.

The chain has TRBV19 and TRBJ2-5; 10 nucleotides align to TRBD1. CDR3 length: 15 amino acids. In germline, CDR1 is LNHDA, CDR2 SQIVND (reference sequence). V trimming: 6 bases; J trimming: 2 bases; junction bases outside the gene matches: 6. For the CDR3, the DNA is TGTGCCAGTAGGCCGGGGACAGGGGAACAAGAGACCCAGTACTTC. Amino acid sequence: CASRPGTGEQETQYF. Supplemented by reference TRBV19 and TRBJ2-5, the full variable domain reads DGGITQSPKYLFRKEGQNVTLSCEQNLNHDAMYWYRQDPGQGLRLIYYSQIVNDFQKGDIAEGYSVSREKKESFPLTVTSAQKNPTAFYLCASRPGTGEQETQYFGPGTRLLVL.

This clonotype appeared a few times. The CDR3 region is CASSSTRVAEKLFF. The CDR3 DNA sequence: TGTGCCAGCAGCAGTACCAGGGTTGCGGAAAAACTGTTTTTT. The chain is built from TRBV6-2 or TRBV6-3 and TRBJ1-4; possible D gene TRBD1, 5 bases. This CDR3 has 14 residues. The V end was cut by 6 bases, the J end by 8 bases, with 16 bases between. The germline CDR1 and CDR2 sequences are MNHEY and SVGEGT.

CDR3 amino acids: CASSEQGAHTEAFF. The CDR3, as DNA: TGTGCCAGCAGCGAACAGGGGGCGCACACTGAAGCTTTCTTT. The rearrangement links TRBV7-9 to TRBJ1-1; 9 bases line up with TRBD1. Germline lookup yields CDR1 SEHNR and CDR2 FQNEAQ (reference sequence). J gave up 3 bases and V 5 bases, and 4 bases lay outside the gene matches. The CDR3 sequence is 14 residues long.

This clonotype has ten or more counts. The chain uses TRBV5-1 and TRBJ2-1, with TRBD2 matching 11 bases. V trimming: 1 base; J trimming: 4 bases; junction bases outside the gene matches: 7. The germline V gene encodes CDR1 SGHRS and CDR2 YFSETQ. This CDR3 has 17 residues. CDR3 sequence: CASSLSIAGGPYNEQFF. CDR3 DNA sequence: TGCGCCAGCAGCTTGTCGATAGCGGGAGGGCCTTACAATGAGCAGTTCTTC.

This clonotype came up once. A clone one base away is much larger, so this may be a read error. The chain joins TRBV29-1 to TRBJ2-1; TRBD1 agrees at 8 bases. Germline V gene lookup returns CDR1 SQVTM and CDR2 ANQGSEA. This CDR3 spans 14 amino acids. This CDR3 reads CGVVHRGTYSEQFF. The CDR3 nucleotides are TGCGGCGTTGTTCACAGGGGGACCTACAGTGAGCAGTTCTTC.

CDR3 region: CASSLELGAYGYTF. For the CDR3, the DNA is TGTGCCAGCAGCTTAGAACTGGGTGCCTATGGCTACACCTTC. This sequence joins TRBV7-9 and TRBJ1-2; D unclear. This CDR3 is 14 amino acids long. Trimming stripped 1 base from V and 4 bases from J, with 10 bases between. Germline CDR1 and CDR2: SEHNR and FQNEAQ (reference sequence).

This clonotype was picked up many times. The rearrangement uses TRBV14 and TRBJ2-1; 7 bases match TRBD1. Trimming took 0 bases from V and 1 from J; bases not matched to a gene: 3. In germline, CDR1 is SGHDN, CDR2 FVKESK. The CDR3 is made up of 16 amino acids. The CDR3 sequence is CASSQDTGVSYNEQFF. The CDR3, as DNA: TGTGCCAGCAGCCAAGACACAGGGGTATCCTACAATGAGCAGTTCTTC.

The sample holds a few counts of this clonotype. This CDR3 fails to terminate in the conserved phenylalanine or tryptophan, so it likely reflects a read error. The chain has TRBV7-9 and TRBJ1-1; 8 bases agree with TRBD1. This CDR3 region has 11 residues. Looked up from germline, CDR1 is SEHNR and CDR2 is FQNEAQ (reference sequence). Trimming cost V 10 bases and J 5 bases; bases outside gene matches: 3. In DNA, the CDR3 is TGTGCCACACAGGGGGAGACTGAAGCTTTCCTT. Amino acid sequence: CATQGETEAFL.

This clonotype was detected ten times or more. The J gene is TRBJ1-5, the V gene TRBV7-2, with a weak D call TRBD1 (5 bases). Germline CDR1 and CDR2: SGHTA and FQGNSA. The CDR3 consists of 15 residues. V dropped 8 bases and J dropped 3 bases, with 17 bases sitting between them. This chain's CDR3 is CASQGQAHNNQPQHF. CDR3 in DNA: TGTGCCAGCCAGGGTCAGGCACATAACAATCAGCCCCAGCATTTT.

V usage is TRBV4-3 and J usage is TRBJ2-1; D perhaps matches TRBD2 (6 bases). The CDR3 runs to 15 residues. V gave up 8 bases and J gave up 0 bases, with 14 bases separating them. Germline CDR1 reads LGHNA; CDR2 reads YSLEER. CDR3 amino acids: CASGRGVSSYNEQFF. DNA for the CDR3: TGCGCCAGCGGCCGCGGGGTCAGCTCCTACAATGAGCAGTTCTTC.